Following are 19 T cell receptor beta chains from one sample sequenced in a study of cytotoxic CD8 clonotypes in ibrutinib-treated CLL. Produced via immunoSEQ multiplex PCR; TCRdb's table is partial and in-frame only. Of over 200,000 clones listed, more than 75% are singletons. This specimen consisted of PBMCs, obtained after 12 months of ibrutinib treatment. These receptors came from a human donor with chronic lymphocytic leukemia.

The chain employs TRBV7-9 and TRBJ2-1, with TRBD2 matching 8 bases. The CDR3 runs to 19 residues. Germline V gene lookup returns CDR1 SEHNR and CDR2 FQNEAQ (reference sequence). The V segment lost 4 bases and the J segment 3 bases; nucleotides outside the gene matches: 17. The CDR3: CASSSDSITSGQYYNEQFF. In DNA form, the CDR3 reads TGTGCCAGCAGCTCCGACTCAATTACTAGCGGACAGTACTACAATGAGCAGTTCTTC.

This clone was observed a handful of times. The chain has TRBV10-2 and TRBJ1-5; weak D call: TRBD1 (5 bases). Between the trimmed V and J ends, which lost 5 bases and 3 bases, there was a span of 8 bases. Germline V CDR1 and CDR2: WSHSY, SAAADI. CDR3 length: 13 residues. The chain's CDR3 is CASSPGLNQPQHF. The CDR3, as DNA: TGCGCCAGCAGTCCGGGACTCAATCAGCCCCAGCATTTT.

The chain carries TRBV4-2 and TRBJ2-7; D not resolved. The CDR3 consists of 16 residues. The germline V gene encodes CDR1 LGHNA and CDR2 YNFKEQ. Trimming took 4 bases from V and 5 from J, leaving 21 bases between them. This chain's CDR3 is CASSLTGLGQIHEQYF. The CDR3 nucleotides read TGTGCCAGCAGCCTTACCGGCCTCGGGCAGATCCACGAGCAGTACTTC.

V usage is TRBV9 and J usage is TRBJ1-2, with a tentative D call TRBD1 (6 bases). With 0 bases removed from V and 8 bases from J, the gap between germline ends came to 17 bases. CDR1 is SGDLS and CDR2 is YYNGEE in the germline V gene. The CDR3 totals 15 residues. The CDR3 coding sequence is TGTGCCAGCAGCGTAGCCCCCGGGGGGCAAGACGGCTACACCTTC. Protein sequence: CASSVAPGGQDGYTF.

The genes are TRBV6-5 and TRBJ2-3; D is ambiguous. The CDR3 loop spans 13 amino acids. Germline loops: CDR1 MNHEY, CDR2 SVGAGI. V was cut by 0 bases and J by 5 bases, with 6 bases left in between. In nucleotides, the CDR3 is TGTGCCAGCAGTTACTCATTACAAGATACGCAGTATTTT. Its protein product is CASSYSLQDTQYF.

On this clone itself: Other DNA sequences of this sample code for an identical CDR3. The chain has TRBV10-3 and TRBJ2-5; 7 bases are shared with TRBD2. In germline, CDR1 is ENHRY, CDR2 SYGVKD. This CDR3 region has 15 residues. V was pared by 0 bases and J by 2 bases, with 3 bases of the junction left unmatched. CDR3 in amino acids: CAISESLGGQETQYF. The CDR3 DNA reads TGTGCCATCAGTGAGTCGCTCGGGGGGCAAGAGACCCAGTACTTC.

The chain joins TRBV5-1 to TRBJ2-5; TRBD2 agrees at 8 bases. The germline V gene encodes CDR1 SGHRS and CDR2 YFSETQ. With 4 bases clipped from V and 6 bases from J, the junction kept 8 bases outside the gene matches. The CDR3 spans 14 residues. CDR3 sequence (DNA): TGCGCCAGCAGCCCCCAGGCGGGGGGACAGACCCAGTACTTC. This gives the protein CASSPQAGGQTQYF.

The CDR3 nucleotides read TGCGCCAGCAGCGCCACCTCGGATACGCAGTATTTT. The encoded protein is CASSATSDTQYF. The V gene is TRBV5-1, the J gene TRBJ2-3; D is undetermined. CDR3 size: 12 residues. V was trimmed by 4 bases and J by 6 bases, leaving 9 bases between them. CDR1 SGHRS and CDR2 YFSETQ come from the germline V gene. The variable domain in full, with the rest retrieved from reference TRBV5-1 and TRBJ2-3, is KAGVTQTPRYLIKTRGQQVTLSCSPISGHRSVSWYQQTPGQGLQFLFEYFSETQRNKGNFPGRFSGRQFSNSRSEMNVSTLELGDSALYLCASSATSDTQYFGPGTRLTVL.

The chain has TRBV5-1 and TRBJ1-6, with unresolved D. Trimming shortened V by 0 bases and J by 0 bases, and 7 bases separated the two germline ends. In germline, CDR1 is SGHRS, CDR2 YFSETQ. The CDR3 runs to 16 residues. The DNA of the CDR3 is TGCGCCAGCAGCTTGGGAGATTTCTCCTATAATTCACCCCTCCACTTT. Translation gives CASSLGDFSYNSPLHF.

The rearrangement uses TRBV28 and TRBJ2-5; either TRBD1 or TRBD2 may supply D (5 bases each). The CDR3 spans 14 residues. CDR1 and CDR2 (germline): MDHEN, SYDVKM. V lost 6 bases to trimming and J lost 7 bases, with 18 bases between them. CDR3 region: CASSTIIKRGTQYF. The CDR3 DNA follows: TGTGCCAGCAGCACGATAATCAAGAGGGGGACCCAGTACTTC.

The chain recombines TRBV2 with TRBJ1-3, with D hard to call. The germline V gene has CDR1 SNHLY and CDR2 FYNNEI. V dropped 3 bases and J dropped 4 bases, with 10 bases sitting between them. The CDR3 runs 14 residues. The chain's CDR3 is CASSDNLGGNTIYF. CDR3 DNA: TGTGCCAGCAGTGACAACCTAGGGGGAAACACCATATATTTT. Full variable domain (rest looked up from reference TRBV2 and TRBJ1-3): EPEVTQTPSHQVTQMGQEVILRCVPISNHLYFYWYRQILGQKVEFLVSFYNNEISEKSEIFDDQFSVERPDGSNFTLKIRSTKLEDSAMYFCASSDNLGGNTIYFGEGSWLTVV.

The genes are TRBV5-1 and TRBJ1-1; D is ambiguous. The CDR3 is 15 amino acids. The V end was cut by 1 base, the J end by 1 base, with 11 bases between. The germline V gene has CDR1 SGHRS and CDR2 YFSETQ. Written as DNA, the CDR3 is TGCGCCAGCAGCTTGATTGCCCGGGCGAACACTGAAGCTTTCTTT. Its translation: CASSLIARANTEAFF.

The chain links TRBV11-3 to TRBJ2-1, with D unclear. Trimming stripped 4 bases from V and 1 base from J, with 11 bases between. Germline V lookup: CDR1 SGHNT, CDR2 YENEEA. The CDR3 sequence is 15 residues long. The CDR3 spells CASSYKLESYNEQFF. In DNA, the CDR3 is TGTGCCAGCAGCTATAAATTGGAGTCCTACAATGAGCAGTTCTTC.

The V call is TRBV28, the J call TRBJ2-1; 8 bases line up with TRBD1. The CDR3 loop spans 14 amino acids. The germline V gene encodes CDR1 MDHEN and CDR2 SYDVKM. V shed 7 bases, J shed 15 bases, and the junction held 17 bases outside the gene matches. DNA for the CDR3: TGTGCCAGCACCCTAACCGGGGGACAGGCGTCGCCGTTCTTC. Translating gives CASTLTGGQASPFF.

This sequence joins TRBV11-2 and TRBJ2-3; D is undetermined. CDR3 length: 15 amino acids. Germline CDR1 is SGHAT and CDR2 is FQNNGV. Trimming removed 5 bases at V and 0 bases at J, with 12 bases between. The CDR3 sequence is CASSPGTLSTDTQYF. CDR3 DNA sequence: TGTGCCAGCAGCCCCGGTACACTTAGCACAGATACGCAGTATTTT.

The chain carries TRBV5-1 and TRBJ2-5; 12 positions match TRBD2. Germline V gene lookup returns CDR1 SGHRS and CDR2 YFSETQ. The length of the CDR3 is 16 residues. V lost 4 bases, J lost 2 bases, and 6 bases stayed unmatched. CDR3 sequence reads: CASSLTGTSGQETQYF. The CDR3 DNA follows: TGCGCCAGCAGCCTAACCGGGACTAGCGGGCAAGAGACCCAGTACTTC.

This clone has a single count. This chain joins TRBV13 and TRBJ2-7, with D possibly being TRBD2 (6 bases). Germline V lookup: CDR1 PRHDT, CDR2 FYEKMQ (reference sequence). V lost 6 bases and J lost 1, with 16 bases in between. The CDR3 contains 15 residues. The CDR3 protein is CASSSAEGPSYEQYF. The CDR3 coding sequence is TGTGCCAGCAGTTCGGCGGAGGGTCCTTCCTACGAGCAGTACTTC.

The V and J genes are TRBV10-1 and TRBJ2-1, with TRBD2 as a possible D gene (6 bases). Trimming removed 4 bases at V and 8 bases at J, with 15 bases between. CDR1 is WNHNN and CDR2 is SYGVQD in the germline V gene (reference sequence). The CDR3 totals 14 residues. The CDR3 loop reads CASSAGGGVDEQFF. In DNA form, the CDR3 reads TGCGCCAGCAGTGCTGGGGGAGGAGTGGATGAGCAGTTCTTC.

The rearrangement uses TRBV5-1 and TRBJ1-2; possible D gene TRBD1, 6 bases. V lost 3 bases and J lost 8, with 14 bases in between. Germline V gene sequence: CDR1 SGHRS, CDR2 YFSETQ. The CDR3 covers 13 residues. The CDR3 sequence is CASSSQGREGYTF. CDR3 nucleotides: TGCGCCAGCAGCTCACAGGGACGTGAAGGCTACACCTTC. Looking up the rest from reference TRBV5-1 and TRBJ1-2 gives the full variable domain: KAGVTQTPRYLIKTRGQQVTLSCSPISGHRSVSWYQQTPGQGLQFLFEYFSETQRNKGNFPGRFSGRQFSNSRSEMNVSTLELGDSALYLCASSSQGREGYTFGSGTRLTVV.